This passage covers 27 T cell receptor beta chains from one sample sequenced in a study of CD8 T cells in ankylosing spondylitis. TCRdb fed the 5' RACE reads into MiXCR, producing one record per CDR3 protein. The profile covers approximately 200,000 distinct CDR3 sequences, with 9.5% to 15% appearing a single time and about 15% taken by the ten largest. The sequenced sample consisted of blood, either unsorted or a sorted T cell fraction (not recorded which). These receptors were obtained from a male donor with ankylosing spondylitis or in good health (not recorded which).

This clonotype was counted only a few times. V is TRBV5-1 and J is TRBJ2-3; D might be TRBD1 or TRBD2, each matching 5 bases. Trimming took 7 bases from V and 5 from J, leaving 11 bases between them. The CDR3 loop spans 12 amino acids. The germline V gene has CDR1 SGHRS and CDR2 YFSETQ. CDR3 in DNA: TGCGCCAGCCGGGACCTACTAGATACGCAGTATTTT. Translating gives CASRDLLDTQYF.

The rearrangement uses TRBV27 and TRBJ2-1; D unclear. The V end was cut by 3 bases, the J end by 7 bases, with 13 bases between. The CDR3 sequence is 14 residues long. CDR1 is MNHEY and CDR2 is SMNVEV in the germline V gene (reference sequence). The CDR3, as DNA: TGTGCCAGCAGTTTGGGCGGAGTGAGAAATGAGCAGTTCTTC. Protein: CASSLGGVRNEQFF.

This sequence joins TRBV7-8 and TRBJ2-3, with TRBD2 matching over 10 bases. Unmatched junction bases numbered 1, after V lost 1 base and J lost 3 bases. The V gene's germline CDR1 is SGHVS and CDR2 FQNEAQ. The CDR3 is 15 amino acids. CDR3 sequence (DNA): TGTGCCAGCAGCTTAGTACTAGCGGGGACAGATACGCAGTATTTT. It codes for CASSLVLAGTDTQYF.

This clonotype was recorded at least ten times. The chain joins TRBV2 to TRBJ2-2; the match to TRBD2 covers 8 bases. Trimming took 2 bases from V and 2 from J; bases not matched to a gene: 7. Germline loops: CDR1 SNHLY, CDR2 FYNNEI. This CDR3 has 17 residues. The CDR3 DNA reads TGTGCCAGCAGTGAATTGTGGCGGGGGGATAACACCGGGGAGCTGTTTTTT. Translation gives CASSELWRGDNTGELFF. Complete variable domain (other parts from reference TRBV2 and TRBJ2-2): EPEVTQTPSHQVTQMGQEVILRCVPISNHLYFYWYRQILGQKVEFLVSFYNNEISEKSEIFDDQFSVERPDGSNFTLKIRSTKLEDSAMYFCASSELWRGDNTGELFFGEGSRLTVL.

V usage is TRBV20-1 and J usage is TRBJ1-1; D remains unclear. The CDR3 contains 12 residues. CDR1 and CDR2 (germline): DFQATT, SNEGSKA (reference sequence). V was pared by 1 base and J by 4 bases, with 7 bases between. This CDR3 reads CSARGGGTEAFF. Written as DNA, the CDR3 is TGCAGTGCTAGAGGGGGAGGCACTGAAGCTTTCTTT.

This clonotype has a handful of counts. The V call is TRBV20-1, the J call TRBJ2-3; D is unresolved. Germline CDR1 and CDR2: DFQATT and SNEGSKA (reference sequence). V dropped 5 bases and J dropped 8 bases, with 11 bases sitting between them. There are 11 residues in the CDR3. The CDR3 reads CSASGGSTQYF. CDR3 in DNA: TGCAGTGCTTCTGGCGGTAGTACGCAGTATTTT.

This clonotype was detected a few times. The chain recombines TRBV7-8 with TRBJ1-1; 7 bases map to TRBD1. With V trimmed by 5 bases and J by 0 bases, 6 bases remained unmatched. The germline V gene encodes CDR1 SGHVS and CDR2 FQNEAQ. The CDR3 sequence is 15 residues long. The CDR3 region has the DNA TGTGCCAGCAGCCCCCTGACAGGGCTGAACACTGAAGCTTTCTTT. Amino acids: CASSPLTGLNTEAFF. The complete variable domain, with remaining parts taken from reference TRBV7-8 and TRBJ1-1, reads GAGVSQSPRYKVAKRGQDVALRCDPISGHVSLFWYQQALGQGPEFLTYFQNEAQLDKSGLPSDRFFAERPEGSVSTLKIQRTQQEDSAVYLCASSPLTGLNTEAFFGQGTRLTVV.

The table lists this clonotype with many counts. CDR3 DNA sequence: TGCAGCGTGGATGGGGGCAGGCCAATGGTCCAAGAGACCCAGTACTTC. Its translation is CSVDGGRPMVQETQYF. The V call is TRBV29-1, the J call TRBJ2-5, with D perhaps TRBD1 (6 bases). Trimming removed 6 bases from V and 1 base from J, with 21 bases in between. The germline V gene encodes CDR1 SQVTM and CDR2 ANQGSEA. The CDR3 spans 16 residues.

The rearrangement links TRBV27 to TRBJ2-7, with 13 nucleotides matching TRBD2. From germline, CDR1 is MNHEY and CDR2 SMNVEV (reference sequence). V trimming: 4 bases; J trimming: 4 bases; junction bases outside the gene matches: 4. The CDR3 is 15 amino acids. CDR3 sequence: CASSSPTSGRYEQYF. Here the CDR3 DNA reads TGTGCCAGCAGTTCACCGACTAGCGGGAGGTACGAGCAGTACTTC.

At least ten counts were recorded for this clonotype. The chain recombines TRBV27 with TRBJ2-1; 7 bases match TRBD1. CDR1 and CDR2 from the germline V gene are MNHEY and SMNVEV (reference sequence). The CDR3 has 15 amino acids. The V segment lost 3 bases and the J segment 0 bases; nucleotides outside the gene matches: 2. The CDR3 spells CASSLDRSSYNEQFF. In DNA form, the CDR3 reads TGTGCCAGCAGTTTGGACAGGAGCTCCTACAATGAGCAGTTCTTC.

The CDR3 spells CASSARQGGAGELFF. DNA for the CDR3: TGTGCCAGCAGTGCCCGACAGGGAGGTGCCGGGGAGCTGTTTTTT. V and J are TRBV9 and TRBJ2-2; TRBD1 is a possible D gene (7 bases). From germline, CDR1 is SGDLS and CDR2 YYNGEE. The CDR3 is made up of 15 amino acids. The V end lost 5 bases, the J end lost 6 bases, and 17 bases lay between the germline ends.

This clonotype was detected ten times or more. The DNA for the CDR3 is TGTGCCAGCAGTTGGGGGGGACCTAAAGAGACCCAGTACTTC. This sequence encodes CASSWGGPKETQYF. The chain links TRBV12-3 or TRBV12-4 to TRBJ2-5, with 7 bases lining up with TRBD2. This CDR3 has 14 residues. V was clipped by 4 bases and J by 3 bases; unmatched bases: 5.

The chain is built from TRBV27 and TRBJ2-1; D might be TRBD1 (5 bases). V was clipped by 5 bases and J by 1 base, with 15 bases between them. The CDR3 spans 16 residues. Germline CDR1 and CDR2: MNHEY and SMNVEV (reference sequence). CDR3 sequence (DNA): TGTGCCAGCAGTCTTTTCAAGGGGTTTTCCTACAATGAGCAGTTCTTC. It translates to CASSLFKGFSYNEQFF.

V gene TRBV12-3 or TRBV12-4 combines with J gene TRBJ2-7, with 8 positions matching TRBD1. The CDR3 totals 14 residues. The ends lost 7 bases at V and 0 bases at J; junction bases unmatched: 5. CDR3 nucleotide sequence: TGTGCCAGCACCCCCAGGGGGCCCTCCTACGAGCAGTACTTC. Translating gives CASTPRGPSYEQYF.

About this clonotype: One end of the junction is discordant with germline, which a read error may explain. The chain combines TRBV29-1 with TRBJ2-1; D gene uncertain. The CDR3 is 13 residues long. Germline V gives CDR1 SQVTM, CDR2 ANQGSEA. This chain's CDR3 is CGVEASWRNEQFF. DNA for the CDR3: TGCGGCGTTGAAGCTTCTTGGAGAAATGAGCAGTTCTTC.

In its sample, this clonotype was seen many times. The chain uses TRBV4-1 and TRBJ1-4; TRBD1 matches at 7 bases. In germline, CDR1 is MGHRA, CDR2 YSYEKL. V lost 0 bases and J lost 5; bases outside the gene matches: 12. The CDR3 totals 18 residues. The CDR3 nucleotides read TGCGCCAGCAGCCAAGATCGGGACGGGACAGTGTGGAATGAAAAACTGTTTTTT. The encoded protein is CASSQDRDGTVWNEKLFF.

This clonotype was found a few times. The chain employs TRBV7-9 and TRBJ2-5; the match to TRBD2 covers 10 bases. Trimming removed 2 bases from V and 5 bases from J; junction bases left unmatched: 8. This CDR3 contains 16 residues. Germline V gives CDR1 SEHNR, CDR2 FQNEAQ (reference sequence). The CDR3 spells CASSLKREGPRETQYF. CDR3 nucleotides: TGTGCCAGCAGCTTAAAGCGGGAGGGCCCTCGGGAGACCCAGTACTTC.

This clonotype was seen a handful of times. The chain has TRBV4-1 and TRBJ2-7; no firm D call. The CDR3 totals 13 residues. Germline CDR1 is MGHRA and CDR2 is YSYEKL. Trimming removed 0 bases at V and 2 bases at J, with 5 bases between. CDR3 in amino acids: CASSQDEAYEQYF. In nucleotides, the CDR3 is TGCGCCAGCAGCCAAGATGAGGCCTACGAGCAGTACTTC.

This clonotype was detected only a few times. This sequence joins TRBV7-9 and TRBJ1-2; 7 nucleotides agree with TRBD1. This CDR3 has 15 residues. V lost 5 bases, J lost 0 bases, and 6 bases stayed unmatched. Germline CDR1 and CDR2: SEHNR and FQNEAQ (reference sequence). This CDR3 is CASSPPGQTNYGYTF. The CDR3, as DNA: TGTGCCAGCAGCCCGCCGGGACAGACTAACTATGGCTACACCTTC.

The chain joins TRBV20-1 to TRBJ2-3; TRBD2 matches at 9 bases. This CDR3 contains 17 residues. CDR1 DFQATT and CDR2 SNEGSKA come from the germline V gene (reference sequence). The CDR3, as DNA: TGCTGCGCTAGGGGAGCGGGGGGACCCCTCGGCACAGATACGCAGTATTTT. Its protein product is CCARGAGGPLGTDTQYF.

The chain combines TRBV12-3 or TRBV12-4 with TRBJ1-1; D is ambiguous. Trimming cost V 2 bases and J 0 bases, with 7 bases left between them. This CDR3 comprises 14 residues. CDR3 residues: CASSLTRMNTEAFF. The CDR3 DNA follows: TGTGCCAGCAGTTTAACAAGAATGAACACTGAAGCTTTCTTT.

This clonotype was counted between two and nine times. V gene TRBV7-9 combines with J gene TRBJ1-1, with D unresolved. This CDR3 has 10 amino acids. The V gene's germline CDR1 is SEHNR and CDR2 FQNEAQ (reference sequence). The V and J ends lost 7 bases and 8 bases respectively, with 8 bases between them. For the CDR3, the DNA is TGTGCCAGCAACGATGGGGAAGCTTTCTTT. This codes for CASNDGEAFF.

This clonotype showed up many times. The chain recombines TRBV20-1 with TRBJ2-7; perhaps D is TRBD1 or TRBD2 (5 bases each). Between the trimmed V and J ends, which lost 4 bases and 2 bases, there was a span of 15 bases. The CDR3 is 14 amino acids. From germline, CDR1 is DFQATT and CDR2 SNEGSKA (reference sequence). CDR3 loop: CSATTPGGAYEQYF. The CDR3 coding sequence is TGCAGTGCTACAACCCCTGGGGGAGCCTACGAGCAGTACTTC.

This clonotype has just a few counts. The chain couples TRBV9 to TRBJ2-2, with TRBD2 identical over 9 bases. V shed 0 bases and J 5 bases; nucleotides not matched to a gene: 8. Germline V gene sequence: CDR1 SGDLS, CDR2 YYNGEE. The CDR3 length is 17 residues. The CDR3 spells CASSVVSGGAGTGELFF. DNA of the CDR3: TGTGCCAGCAGCGTAGTTAGCGGGGGAGCAGGGACCGGGGAGCTGTTTTTT.

In this sample, this clonotype turned up a few times. The chain is built from TRBV10-3 and TRBJ1-1, with a tentative D call TRBD1 (6 bases). CDR1 and CDR2 from the germline V gene are ENHRY and SYGVKD. The CDR3 contains 13 residues. V lost 11 bases and J 0 bases, leaving 13 bases between the germline ends. CDR3 residues: CAAQGSMNTEAFF. CDR3 bases: TGTGCCGCTCAGGGGTCCATGAACACTGAAGCTTTCTTT.

In its sample, this clonotype was seen a few times. The chain recombines TRBV12-5 with TRBJ1-1, with a weak D call TRBD1 (5 bases). V was cut by 6 bases and J by 6 bases, with 14 bases left in between. CDR3 size: 13 residues. CDR1 is LGHNT and CDR2 is FRNRAP in the germline V gene. The CDR3 nucleotides read TGTGCTAGTGGGACAGCCCTAGGGGCTGAAGCTTTCTTT. It codes for CASGTALGAEAFF.

The chain has TRBV29-1 and TRBJ1-1; possible D gene TRBD1, 5 bases. CDR1 and CDR2 from the germline V gene are SQVTM and ANQGSEA. The CDR3 is 13 amino acids. Trimming pared 7 bases from V and 0 bases from J, leaving 12 bases between. Here the CDR3 reads CSALGTVNTEAFF. CDR3 nucleotide sequence: TGCAGCGCTCTCGGGACGGTGAACACTGAAGCTTTCTTT.